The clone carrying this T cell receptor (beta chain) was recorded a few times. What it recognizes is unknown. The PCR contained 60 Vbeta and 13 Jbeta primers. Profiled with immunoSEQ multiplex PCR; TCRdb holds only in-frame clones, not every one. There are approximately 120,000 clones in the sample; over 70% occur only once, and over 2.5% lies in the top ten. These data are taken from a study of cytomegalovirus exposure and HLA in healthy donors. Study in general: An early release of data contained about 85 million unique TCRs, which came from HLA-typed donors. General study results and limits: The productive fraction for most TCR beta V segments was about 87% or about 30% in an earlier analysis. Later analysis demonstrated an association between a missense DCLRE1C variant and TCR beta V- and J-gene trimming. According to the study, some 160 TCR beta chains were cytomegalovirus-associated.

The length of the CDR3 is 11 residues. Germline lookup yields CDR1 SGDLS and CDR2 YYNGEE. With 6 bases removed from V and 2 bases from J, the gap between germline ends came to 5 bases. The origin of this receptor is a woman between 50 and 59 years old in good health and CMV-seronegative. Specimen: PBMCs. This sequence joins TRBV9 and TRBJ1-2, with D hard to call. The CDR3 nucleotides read TGTGCCAGCAACCAGAACTATGGCTACACCTTC. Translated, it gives CASNQNYGYTF.